The text below deals with one TCR beta chain. This specimen belongs to a study of blood T cell repertoires in COVID-19. Trimming took 1 base from V and 4 from J, leaving 9 bases between them. CDR1 is GTSNPN and CDR2 is SVGIG in the germline V gene (reference sequence). CDR3 length equals 13 residues. Only in-frame clones appear in the TCRdb table, and some are missing; sequencing was by immunoSEQ multiplex PCR. The profile shows 230,000 or so clones, 88% of them singletons. Participants had their cohort set by participant-reported clinical history. J is TRBJ2-3 and V is TRBV30; D is possibly TRBD2 (6 bases). Sequenced material: PBMCs or T cells enriched from blood (not recorded which). The clonotype originates from a woman aged 40-49 years with acute COVID-19. The CDR3 sequence: CAWSGDWADTQYF. The CDR3 DNA is TGTGCCTGGAGTGGGGACTGGGCAGATACGCAGTATTTT.